Sequencing of this T cell receptor (beta chain) was carried out in a study of CD8+CD57+ T cells in acquired aplastic anemia (dated by TCRdb to 2016 to 2019). In the study overall: A mean of approximately 2.9 ug of DNA, ranging from roughly 0.2 to 27.4 ug, was extracted from sorted CD4+ and CD8+ cells. CD8+CD57+ expansion was defined as a frequency above the mean frequency observed in healthy subjects. Overall study outcomes, separate from this receptor: Around 27 CD8+ CDR3 sequences were found in both patients and controls but appeared to be highly expressed in patients and within the immunodominant clones of the patients. Between patients and healthy controls, no significant difference in CD8+ Simpson's diversity was found (P=0.060).

Concerning this clonotype: The antigen it recognizes is unknown. Nothing much larger sits one base from this clone, and base qualities are not available.

TCR beta VDJ combination and CDR3 sequence profiling used genomic DNA as the template. TCR repertoire sequencing was run on an Illumina HiSeq 2000. Regarding the original processing steps: TRBV/TRBJ rearrangement plots, CDR3 size and DJ length profiles, and Simpson's diversity index were used to assess repertoires. The immunodominant clone was defined as the most abundant DNA sequence in deep sequencing data. CDR3 amino acid sequences were checked for sharing across subjects and were also compared against the VDJdb database and published repertoires. TCRdb reanalyzed the raw reads on its own, using fastp at Q25 for trimming and MiXCR for clone calling, and kept in-frame beta chains. Under each unique CDR3 protein, matching rows form one entry showing the most common genes and DNA. These V and J calls derive from TCRdb rather than the authors' analysis. Present in this sample are 200,000 to 300,000 distinct CDR3 sequences, more than 45% of which were seen just once. Of the sample, 7% to 10% is held by the ten largest clones.

For this chain, trimming is 6 bases at the V end and 4 bases at the J end, and the number of junction bases without a gene match is 8. The CDR3 covers 15 residues, taking in both the cysteine and the phenylalanine. Only CDR3 DNA remains: 45 bases, in frame from the first base. The germline V gene supplies CDR1 MDHEN and CDR2 SYDVKM. The patients picked for sequencing were ones in whom flow cytometry had shown an expansion of CD8+CD57+ cells. Severe acquired aplastic anemia was diagnosed in all patients according to International Study of Aplastic Anemia and Agranulocytosis and Camitta criteria. No patient had received any therapy when blood was sampled. The study deep-sequenced TCR repertoires of sorted CD4+ and CD8+ blood T cells from severe aplastic anemia patients and healthy subjects. Patients were enrolled in the USA under clinicaltrials.gov protocols 00001620, 01623167, 00001397, 00071045, 00081523 and 00961064. Ficoll-Paque density gradient centrifugation was used to isolate peripheral blood mononuclear cells. CD4+ and CD8+ T cells were sorted by FACS or magnetic beads before DNA extraction.

The rearranged segments are TRBV28 and TRBJ2-5, with 10 central nucleotides matching TRBD2. The sequenced material came from sorted CD4+, CD8+, or CD8+CD57+ T cells (not recorded which) from PBMCs. The TCR sequence derives from a human donor with aplastic anemia. The base sequence is TGTGCCAGCAGACCCAGCGGGAGGGCCGGAGAGACCCAGTACTTC. Translation gives CASRPSGRAGETQYF.